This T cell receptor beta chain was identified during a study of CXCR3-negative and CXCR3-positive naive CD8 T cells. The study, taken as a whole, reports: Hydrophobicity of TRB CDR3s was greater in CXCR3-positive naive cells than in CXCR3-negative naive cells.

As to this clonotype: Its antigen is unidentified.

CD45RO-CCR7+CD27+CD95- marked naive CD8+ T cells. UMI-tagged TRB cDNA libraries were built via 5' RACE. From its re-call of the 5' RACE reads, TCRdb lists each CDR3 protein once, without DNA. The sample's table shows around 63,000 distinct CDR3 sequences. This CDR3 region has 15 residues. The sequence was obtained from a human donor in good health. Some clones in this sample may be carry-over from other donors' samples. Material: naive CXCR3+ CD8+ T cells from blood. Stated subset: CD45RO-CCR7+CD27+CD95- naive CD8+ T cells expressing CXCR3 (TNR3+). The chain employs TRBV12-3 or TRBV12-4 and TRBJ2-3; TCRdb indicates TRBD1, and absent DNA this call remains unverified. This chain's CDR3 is CASSAGTDSTDTQYF.